One sample yielded the 20 T cell receptor beta chains listed below, sequenced in a study of control samples from healthy donors and cancer patients. Data came from immunoSEQ multiplex PCR; TCRdb stores just in-frame clones and leaves some out. This sample has 120,000 or so clones, with less than 95% found just once. Material for sequencing was blood. All receptors come from a man younger than 45 in good health.

The CDR3 protein is CASRGQGPGYTQYF. The CDR3 DNA reads as TGCGCCAGCAGAGGACAGGGGCCGGGGTATACGCAGTATTTT. V usage is TRBV10-2 and J usage is TRBJ2-3; 9 bases line up with TRBD1. Germline V gives CDR1 WSHSY, CDR2 SAAADI. The CDR3 covers 14 residues. Germline trimming cut 6 bases from V and 7 bases from J; bases unmatched to any gene: 8.

The gene calls are TRBV6-5 and TRBJ1-1; D call uncertain. Germline V gene lookup returns CDR1 MNHEY and CDR2 SVGAGI. The CDR3 is 11 residues long. Trimming shortened V by 6 bases and J by 1 base, and 3 bases separated the two germline ends. The CDR3 spells CASRENTEAFF. CDR3 DNA sequence: TGTGCCAGCAGAGAGAACACTGAAGCTTTCTTT.

The chain has TRBV19 and TRBJ2-2; D might be TRBD2 (5 bases). V lost 5 bases to trimming and J lost 8 bases, with 15 bases between them. The CDR3 spans 14 residues. Germline loops: CDR1 LNHDA, CDR2 SQIVND (reference sequence). CDR3 sequence (DNA): TGTGCCAGTAGTCCCCCGGGGTGGCCAGGGGAGCTGTTTTTT. This translates into CASSPPGWPGELFF.

The V gene is TRBV7-3, the J gene TRBJ2-1, with no clear D. From germline, CDR1 is SGHTA and CDR2 FQGTGA. The CDR3 has 12 amino acids. V lost 1 base to trimming and J lost 7 bases, with 5 bases between them. CDR3: CASSLNANEQFF. Written as DNA, the CDR3 is TGTGCCAGCAGCTTAAACGCGAATGAGCAGTTCTTC. Looking up the rest from reference TRBV7-3 and TRBJ2-1 gives the full variable domain: GAGVSQTPSNKVTEKGKYVELRCDPISGHTALYWYRQSLGQGPEFLIYFQGTGAADDSGLPNDRFFAVRPEGSVSTLKIQRTERGDSAVYLCASSLNANEQFFGPGTRLTVL.

This clone was seen a single time. This chain links TRBV19 with TRBJ1-5; possible D gene TRBD1, 6 bases. Germline-derived CDR1 and CDR2 are LNHDA and SQIVND (reference sequence). V was shortened by 5 bases and J by 6 bases, with 14 bases between the two germline ends. This CDR3 is built from 14 residues. In nucleotides, the CDR3 is TGTGCCAGTAGTTACGGGGGCGCGGGTCAGCCCCAGCATTTT. It specifies CASSYGGAGQPQHF. Together with reference TRBV19 and TRBJ1-5, the CDR3 gives the full variable domain: DGGITQSPKYLFRKEGQNVTLSCEQNLNHDAMYWYRQDPGQGLRLIYYSQIVNDFQKGDIAEGYSVSREKKESFPLTVTSAQKNPTAFYLCASSYGGAGQPQHFGDGTRLSIL.

The V call is TRBV4-3, the J call TRBJ2-3; 7 bases fit TRBD2. The CDR3 extends over 17 amino acids. With 0 bases clipped from V and 1 base from J, the junction kept 7 bases outside the gene matches. Germline CDR1 reads LGHNA; CDR2 reads YSLEER. This CDR3 is CASSQDSGLVGTDTQYF. In DNA, the CDR3 is TGCGCCAGCAGCCAAGATTCAGGACTAGTGGGCACAGATACGCAGTATTTT.

Concerning this clone itself: The CDR3 does not end in the conserved phenylalanine or tryptophan, so this is likely a read error. J is TRBJ1-6 and V is TRBV6-5, with 7 bases matching TRBD1. Germline-derived CDR1 and CDR2 are MNHEY and SVGAGI. CDR3 size: 16 residues. Losses at the gene ends were 0 bases for V and 9 bases for J; bases not matched to a gene: 8. The CDR3 sequence: CASSYSSQGDGSPLHL. CDR3 coding DNA: TGTGCCAGCAGTTACTCGAGCCAGGGGGATGGTTCACCCCTCCACCTT.

The rearrangement links TRBV30 to TRBJ2-5; D unclear. Per germline, CDR1 GTSNPN and CDR2 SVGIG (reference sequence). Trimming removed 3 bases at V and 2 bases at J, with 7 bases between. CDR3 length equals 12 residues. CDR3 sequence (DNA): TGTGCCTGGAGCCAGCAACAAGAGACCCAGTACTTC. It codes for CAWSQQQETQYF.

The chain joins TRBV28 to TRBJ1-5; D possibly corresponds to TRBD1 (5 bases). V lost 6 bases to trimming and J lost 5 bases, with 23 bases between them. This CDR3 comprises 17 residues. The germline CDR1 and CDR2 sequences are MDHEN and SYDVKM. The CDR3 sequence is CASSPTPLGPRDQPQHF. DNA of the CDR3: TGTGCCAGCAGCCCAACCCCCCTGGGACCCAGGGATCAGCCCCAGCATTTT. The full variable domain, rest sourced from reference TRBV28 and TRBJ1-5, is DVKVTQSSRYLVKRTGEKVFLECVQDMDHENMFWYRQDPGLGLRLIYFSYDVKMKEKGDIPEGYSVSREKKERFSLILESASTNQTSMYLCASSPTPLGPRDQPQHFGDGTRLSIL.

The chain joins TRBV2 to TRBJ2-5; 11 nucleotides align to TRBD1. The CDR3 contains 14 residues. J gave up 5 bases and V 7 bases, and 6 bases lay outside the gene matches. Germline assignment: CDR1 SNHLY and CDR2 FYNNEI. The CDR3 DNA sequence: TGTGCCAGCACGGGACAGGGGGTGGGGGAGACCCAGTACTTC. Translated, it gives CASTGQGVGETQYF.

The rearrangement joins TRBV19 to TRBJ1-1; no firm D call. This CDR3 has 12 residues. The germline V gene has CDR1 LNHDA and CDR2 SQIVND (reference sequence). Trimming shortened V by 10 bases and J by 0 bases, and 9 bases separated the two germline ends. The CDR3 loop reads CATLGMNTEAFF. The CDR3 bases are TGTGCCACCCTGGGAATGAACACTGAAGCTTTCTTT. Full variable domain (rest looked up from reference TRBV19 and TRBJ1-1): DGGITQSPKYLFRKEGQNVTLSCEQNLNHDAMYWYRQDPGQGLRLIYYSQIVNDFQKGDIAEGYSVSREKKESFPLTVTSAQKNPTAFYLCATLGMNTEAFFGQGTRLTVV.

V usage is TRBV5-6 and J usage is TRBJ1-5; D ambiguous. CDR1 is SGHDT, CDR2 YYEEEE, per germline. The CDR3 has 12 amino acids. Trimming pared 3 bases from V and 5 bases from J, leaving 6 bases between. CDR3 protein: CASSWGDQPQHF. In DNA form, the CDR3 reads TGTGCCAGCAGCTGGGGTGATCAGCCCCAGCATTTT.

This clone was picked up one time. This chain links TRBV28 with TRBJ1-4; TRBD1 matches at 9 bases. CDR3 length: 14 amino acids. CDR1 MDHEN and CDR2 SYDVKM come from the germline V gene. V was pared by 6 bases and J by 6 bases, with 5 bases of the junction left unmatched. This CDR3 is CASRKTGGDEKLFF. CDR3 in DNA: TGTGCCAGCAGGAAAACAGGGGGCGATGAAAAACTGTTTTTT.

V and J are TRBV6-6 and TRBJ2-7; D uncertain. V was trimmed by 0 bases and J by 3 bases, leaving 6 bases between them. Looked up from germline, CDR1 is MNHNY and CDR2 is SVGAGI (reference sequence). This CDR3 spans 13 amino acids. The CDR3 DNA is TGTGCCAGCAGTTACTCTGTGGGCTACGAGCAGTACTTC. It is translated as CASSYSVGYEQYF.

V and J are TRBV7-9 and TRBJ2-2; the D gene could be TRBD1 or TRBD2 (5 bases each). Trimming cost V 4 bases and J 0 bases, with 12 bases left between them. The CDR3 consists of 16 residues. CDR1 and CDR2 (germline): SEHNR, FQNEAQ (reference sequence). The CDR3 DNA is TGTGCCAGCAGCTATGGGGGTCTGGCGAACACCGGGGAGCTGTTTTTT. It codes for CASSYGGLANTGELFF.

This clone was counted a single time. V usage is TRBV4-1 and J usage is TRBJ1-1; D ambiguous. Germline V gives CDR1 MGHRA, CDR2 YSYEKL. Trimming removed 1 base at V and 1 base at J, with 10 bases between. The CDR3 runs to 15 residues. This CDR3 reads CASSQGVGRNTEAFF. The DNA of the CDR3 is TGCGCCAGCAGCCAAGGGGTCGGCAGGAACACTGAAGCTTTCTTT.

V is TRBV9 and J is TRBJ2-3; 7 nucleotides line up with TRBD2. Germline-derived CDR1 and CDR2 are SGDLS and YYNGEE. V gave up 0 bases and J gave up 4 bases; unmatched junction bases: 8. The CDR3 is 16 amino acids. CDR3 loop: CASSVEAGLTSDTQYF. The CDR3 DNA is TGTGCCAGCAGCGTAGAAGCGGGGTTAACTTCAGATACGCAGTATTTT.

This sequence joins TRBV15 and TRBJ2-1, with 12 positions matching TRBD2. From germline, CDR1 is LNHNV and CDR2 YYDKDF (reference sequence). With V trimmed by 8 bases and J by 2 bases, 7 bases remained unmatched. The CDR3 has 16 residues. The CDR3 DNA reads TGTGCCACCGCGGCTAGCGGGGGGGGCACCTACAATGAGCAGTTCTTC. As protein: CATAASGGGTYNEQFF.

This chain connects TRBV2 to TRBJ1-1; D is possibly TRBD1 (5 bases). Germline CDR1 SNHLY, CDR2 FYNNEI. Trimming shortened V by 0 bases and J by 4 bases, and 12 bases separated the two germline ends. CDR3 size: 15 residues. DNA for the CDR3: TGTGCCAGCAGTGAAGCGTGGATGGGGGGCACTGAAGCTTTCTTT. Translated: CASSEAWMGGTEAFF.

V and J are TRBV20-1 and TRBJ1-4; unclear D gene. Trimming removed 5 bases from V and 8 bases from J, with 6 bases in between. The V gene's germline CDR1 is DFQATT and CDR2 SNEGSKA (reference sequence). The CDR3 consists of 10 residues. The CDR3 DNA follows: TGCAGTGCTCTGGGGGAAAAACTGTTTTTT. Protein product: CSALGEKLFF.